The next 25 T cell receptor beta chains were all read from a single sample in a study of blood T cell repertoires in COVID-19. Profiling relied on immunoSEQ multiplex PCR, and the TCRdb table lists in-frame clones only, not all of them. The data hold more than 65,000 clones, with about 90% observed a single time. Material for sequencing was peripheral blood. The receptors were sampled from a human donor in a cohort sampled during active COVID-19.

This rearrangement joins TRBV12-3 or TRBV12-4 to TRBJ2-7; a weak D match, TRBD1 (5 bases). This CDR3 contains 13 residues. Trimming took off 3 bases at V and 7 bases at J, with 13 bases between the two ends. For the CDR3, the DNA is TGTGCCAGCAGTTTTGAGACAGTCGTTGAGCAGTACTTC. Translating gives CASSFETVVEQYF.

The gene calls are TRBV28 and TRBJ2-7, with D perhaps TRBD1 (6 bases). The CDR3 is made up of 14 amino acids. V lost 5 bases to trimming and J lost 3 bases, with 14 bases between them. The V gene's germline CDR1 is MDHEN and CDR2 SYDVKM. CDR3 region: CASSPRGSLYEQYF. CDR3 in DNA: TGTGCCAGCAGTCCGAGGGGGTCCCTCTACGAGCAGTACTTC.

This sequence joins TRBV12-5 and TRBJ2-7; TRBD1 aligns across 8 bases. J gave up 6 bases and V 6 bases, and 13 bases lay outside the gene matches. The germline V gene has CDR1 LGHNT and CDR2 FRNRAP. The CDR3 has 15 amino acids. CDR3 in amino acids: CASGKEYRGMGEQYF. The CDR3 coding sequence is TGTGCTAGTGGCAAGGAATACAGGGGGATGGGCGAGCAGTACTTC.

V gene TRBV27 combines with J gene TRBJ2-7, with TRBD1 matching 10 bases. V gave up 0 bases and J gave up 6 bases; unmatched junction bases: 8. The CDR3 is 16 residues long. Germline CDR1 reads MNHEY; CDR2 reads SMNVEV (reference sequence). CDR3 DNA sequence: TGTGCCAGCAGTTTATCCGACAGGGGGCTGTGGGGCGAGCAGTACTTC. Residues: CASSLSDRGLWGEQYF.

CDR3 nucleotide sequence: TGTGCCAGCAGTACTACCCTCGGACAGGGCTCGCTCCTGAACTACGAGCAGTACTTC. Protein sequence: CASSTTLGQGSLLNYEQYF. This chain uses TRBV6-2 or TRBV6-3 with TRBJ2-7, with 8 bases fitting TRBD1. This CDR3 spans 19 amino acids. From germline, CDR1 is MNHEY and CDR2 SVGEGT. V trimming: 5 bases; J trimming: 3 bases; junction bases outside the gene matches: 21.

This clone appeared a single time. The CDR3 DNA follows: TGTGCCAGCAGTTATACCGGGACAGGGGTTTACGAGCAGTACTTC. Residues: CASSYTGTGVYEQYF. This sequence joins TRBV27 and TRBJ2-7; 10 nucleotides agree with TRBD1. The length of the CDR3 is 15 residues. V shed 4 bases, J shed 4 bases, and the junction held 7 bases outside the gene matches. Per the germline V gene, CDR1 is MNHEY and CDR2 is SMNVEV (reference sequence).

The J gene is TRBJ1-2, the V gene TRBV19; tentatively, D is TRBD1 (5 bases). V was pared by 6 bases and J by 1 base, with 18 bases between. Germline loops: CDR1 LNHDA, CDR2 SQIVND (reference sequence). This CDR3 contains 16 residues. CDR3 in amino acids: CASSTYGFDSNYGYTF. Written as DNA, the CDR3 is TGTGCCAGTAGCACTTATGGGTTCGACAGTAACTATGGCTACACCTTC.

The sample holds a few counts of this clone. This chain links TRBV5-4 with TRBJ1-6; D is uncertain. This CDR3 comprises 15 residues. Germline lookup yields CDR1 SGHNT and CDR2 YYREEE (reference sequence). V lost 3 bases and J lost 4, with 11 bases in between. CDR3 nucleotide sequence: TGTGCCAGCAGCTCCGCCGAGGCGTATAATTCACCCCTCCACTTT. Its translation: CASSSAEAYNSPLHF.

This chain joins TRBV12-3 or TRBV12-4 and TRBJ1-1; D gene unclear. Trimming cost V 2 bases and J 1 base, with 5 bases left between them. The CDR3 runs to 13 residues. In DNA form, the CDR3 reads TGTGCCAGCAGTTTATCTAAGAACACTGAAGCTTTCTTT. Translation: CASSLSKNTEAFF.

This clone was recorded once. The chain has TRBV4-2 and TRBJ1-4; D is unresolved. V was clipped by 1 base and J by 6 bases, with 3 bases between them. The CDR3 sequence is 12 residues long. Germline V gives CDR1 LGHNA, CDR2 YNFKEQ. CDR3 amino acids: CASSQGDEKLFF. CDR3 nucleotides: TGTGCCAGCAGCCAAGGCGATGAAAAACTGTTTTTT.

The V and J genes are TRBV5-6 and TRBJ2-3, with D possibly being TRBD2 (6 bases). V was pared by 4 bases and J by 0 bases, with 15 bases between. Germline CDR1 and CDR2: SGHDT and YYEEEE. CDR3 length: 16 residues. The CDR3 is CASSGGDISSTDTQYF. DNA of the CDR3: TGTGCCAGCAGCGGAGGGGATATTTCAAGCACAGATACGCAGTATTTT.

The V call is TRBV11-2, the J call TRBJ2-7; TRBD1 agrees at 7 bases. V shed 5 bases, J shed 0 bases, and the junction held 7 bases outside the gene matches. Germline V gene sequence: CDR1 SGHAT, CDR2 FQNNGV. This CDR3 is built from 15 residues. CDR3 amino acids: CASSPLTGSSYEQYF. CDR3 in DNA: TGTGCCAGCAGCCCCTTGACAGGGAGCTCCTACGAGCAGTACTTC.

Here the CDR3 DNA reads TGTGCCAGCAGTTTGAGGGCGACAGGGACCGGTGAAAAACTGTTTTTT. Amino acids: CASSLRATGTGEKLFF. J is TRBJ1-4 and V is TRBV27; 7 bases agree with TRBD1. CDR3 size: 16 residues. After removal of 3 bases from V and 7 bases from J, the junction contained 11 bases not matched to a gene. The germline V gene encodes CDR1 MNHEY and CDR2 SMNVEV (reference sequence).

The chain is built from TRBV9 and TRBJ1-1; the match to TRBD1 covers 8 bases. Unmatched junction bases numbered 2, after V lost 3 bases and J lost 1 base. The CDR3 has 14 residues. CDR1 is SGDLS, CDR2 YYNGEE, per germline. DNA of the CDR3: TGTGCCAGCAGCGGACAGGGGAGGAACACTGAAGCTTTCTTT. Its protein is CASSGQGRNTEAFF.

The rearrangement uses TRBV18 and TRBJ1-1, with D possibly being TRBD1 (5 bases). Deletions cut 3 bases from V and 0 bases from J, with 8 bases between. The CDR3 totals 14 residues. Germline values: CDR1 KGHSH, CDR2 LQKENI. The DNA of the CDR3 is TGTGCCAGCTCACCCGGACACCTGAACACTGAAGCTTTCTTT. Translation: CASSPGHLNTEAFF.

Concerning this clone itself: This sample includes further DNA sequences coding for the same CDR3. The chain combines TRBV9 with TRBJ2-7; TRBD1 matches at 7 bases. With 0 bases clipped from V and 2 bases from J, the junction kept 2 bases outside the gene matches. Germline lookup yields CDR1 SGDLS and CDR2 YYNGEE. This CDR3 contains 14 residues. CDR3 in amino acids: CASSVGTGAYEQYF. Here the CDR3 DNA reads TGTGCCAGCAGCGTAGGGACAGGAGCCTACGAGCAGTACTTC.

This clone was seen a single time. The V call is TRBV7-2, the J call TRBJ2-5; D not certain. The CDR3 length is 13 residues. Trimming pared 3 bases from V and 3 bases from J, leaving 8 bases between. CDR1 is SGHTA and CDR2 is FQGNSA in the germline V gene. This CDR3 is CASSFWQKETQYF. In nucleotides, the CDR3 is TGTGCCAGCAGCTTCTGGCAGAAAGAGACCCAGTACTTC.

The genes are TRBV7-6 and TRBJ2-7, with 9 positions matching TRBD1. In germline, CDR1 is SGHVS, CDR2 FNYEAQ. V was pared by 6 bases and J by 6 bases, with 0 bases of the junction left unmatched. The CDR3 contains 11 residues. The chain's CDR3 is CASRTGGEQYF. For the CDR3, the DNA is TGTGCCAGCAGGACAGGGGGCGAGCAGTACTTC.

This chain links TRBV9 with TRBJ2-7; 11 bases agree with TRBD1. The germline CDR1 and CDR2 sequences are SGDLS and YYNGEE. This CDR3 contains 18 residues. Trimming removed 4 bases from V and 5 bases from J; junction bases left unmatched: 17. CDR3: CASSPRTGGPGSLNEQYF. As DNA, the CDR3 is TGTGCCAGCAGCCCCCGGACAGGGGGCCCGGGAAGTTTAAACGAGCAGTACTTC. Full variable domain (missing parts from reference TRBV9 and TRBJ2-7): DSGVTQTPKHLITATGQRVTLRCSPRSGDLSVYWYQQSLDQGLQFLIQYYNGEERAKGNILERFSAQQFPDLHSELNLSSLELGDSALYFCASSPRTGGPGSLNEQYFGPGTRLTVT.

This clone has only one observation. The rearrangement joins TRBV2 to TRBJ2-7; 9 positions match TRBD1. With 9 bases clipped from V and 0 bases from J, the junction kept 3 bases outside the gene matches. CDR3 length equals 13 residues. Germline-derived CDR1 and CDR2 are SNHLY and FYNNEI. CDR3: CARGQGYSYEQYF. The CDR3 bases are TGTGCCAGGGGACAGGGTTACTCCTACGAGCAGTACTTC.

J is TRBJ2-5 and V is TRBV15, with 8 positions matching TRBD2. J gave up 3 bases and V 3 bases, and 9 bases lay outside the gene matches. This CDR3 region has 16 residues. Germline loops: CDR1 LNHNV, CDR2 YYDKDF (reference sequence). The CDR3 DNA reads as TGTGCCACCAGCAGTCTCCCGCGGGGGGCAGAAGAGACCCAGTACTTC. This encodes CATSSLPRGAEETQYF.

The J gene is TRBJ2-7, the V gene TRBV12-3 or TRBV12-4; tentatively, D is TRBD1 (6 bases). The CDR3 consists of 13 residues. V dropped 6 bases and J dropped 5 bases, with 14 bases sitting between them. CDR3: CASRLGGVNEQYF. CDR3 in DNA: TGTGCCAGCAGGCTAGGGGGTGTCAACGAGCAGTACTTC.

The genes are TRBV11-2 and TRBJ2-7; weak D call: TRBD2 (5 bases). CDR1 is SGHAT, CDR2 FQNNGV, per germline. V was shortened by 5 bases and J by 0 bases, with 17 bases between the two germline ends. CDR3 length: 16 residues. The DNA of the CDR3 is TGTGCCAGCAGCCTGCGAGGTAGGACTGACTCCTACGAGCAGTACTTC. Its protein is CASSLRGRTDSYEQYF.

The chain links TRBV30 to TRBJ2-7; tentatively, D is TRBD1 (5 bases). The germline CDR1 and CDR2 sequences are GTSNPN and SVGIG (reference sequence). V was cut by 0 bases and J by 2 bases, with 11 bases left in between. This CDR3 has 14 residues. The CDR3 here is CAWSVGQGTYEQYF. DNA of the CDR3: TGTGCCTGGAGTGTCGGGCAGGGTACCTACGAGCAGTACTTC.

The rearrangement joins TRBV27 to TRBJ2-7; D possibly corresponds to TRBD2 (7 bases). Per the germline V gene, CDR1 is MNHEY and CDR2 is SMNVEV (reference sequence). Trimming pared 7 bases from V and 7 bases from J, leaving 20 bases between. There are 14 residues in the CDR3. CDR3 sequence (DNA): TGTGCCAGCAAGGCCCTTCGGGGGGCGTGGGAGCAGTACTTC. Encoded protein: CASKALRGAWEQYF.